These 17 T cell receptor beta chains were all obtained from the same sample, sequenced in a study of vaccination and CD4 T cells after COVID-19. Which antigens these TCRs recognize remains unknown. Sequenced with the Oncomine TCR Beta short-read assay was DNA taken from cultured CD4+ T cells. TCRdb itself ran the PCR reads through MiXCR, one entry per CDR3 protein. Here the sample spans around 8,300 distinct CDR3 sequences, about 50% being singletons. Noted treatment: 10-day PBMC culture with coronavirus spike peptide pools or control peptides (ViraFEST assay). The sample consisted of CD4+ T cells from blood, cultured in vitro. The receptors shown here come from a human donor who had recovered from COVID-19.

This sequence joins TRBV4-3 and TRBJ1-2, with no clear D. The CDR3 is 16 residues long. V was pared by 0 bases and J by 0 bases, with 11 bases between. The germline V gene encodes CDR1 LGHNA and CDR2 YSLEER. The CDR3 is CASSQDHSAANYGYTF. CDR3 nucleotides: TGCGCCAGCAGCCAAGATCATTCTGCAGCTAACTATGGCTACACCTTC.

This clonotype was observed once. The chain recombines TRBV9 with TRBJ2-1, with 8 positions matching TRBD2. The CDR3 spans 16 residues. Germline CDR1 reads SGDLS; CDR2 reads YYNGEE. Losses at the gene ends were 4 bases for V and 4 bases for J; bases not matched to a gene: 10. In DNA form, the CDR3 reads TGTGCCAGCAGCTGGAGCAGCGGGGGCCCTTACAATGAGCAGTTCTTC. Its translation is CASSWSSGGPYNEQFF. Full variable domain (outside the CDR3, taken from reference TRBV9 and TRBJ2-1): DSGVTQTPKHLITATGQRVTLRCSPRSGDLSVYWYQQSLDQGLQFLIQYYNGEERAKGNILERFSAQQFPDLHSELNLSSLELGDSALYFCASSWSSGGPYNEQFFGPGTRLTVL.

The V and J genes are TRBV7-9 and TRBJ1-1; D unclear. The CDR3 loop spans 14 amino acids. CDR1 is SEHNR, CDR2 FQNEAQ, per germline (reference sequence). Trimming pared 5 bases from V and 0 bases from J, leaving 10 bases between. Here the CDR3 reads CASSPRGMNTEAFF. Written as DNA, the CDR3 is TGTGCCAGCAGCCCCCGTGGCATGAACACTGAAGCTTTCTTT.

The chain uses TRBV2 and TRBJ1-1; D is possibly TRBD1 (5 bases). Per the germline V gene, CDR1 is SNHLY and CDR2 is FYNNEI. This CDR3 spans 13 amino acids. V lost 6 bases and J lost 0, with 8 bases in between. CDR3 DNA: TGTGCCAGCAGGGGGGAAGTGAACACTGAAGCTTTCTTT. As protein: CASRGEVNTEAFF.

This clonotype was recorded a few times. This rearrangement joins TRBV2 to TRBJ1-5, with a tentative D call TRBD1 (5 bases). V lost 10 bases to trimming and J lost 7 bases, with 17 bases between them. CDR3 length equals 13 residues. The germline V gene encodes CDR1 SNHLY and CDR2 FYNNEI. Here the CDR3 reads CATTGGERQPQHF. CDR3 DNA sequence: TGTGCCACAACTGGGGGTGAGCGGCAGCCCCAGCATTTT.

This chain connects TRBV20-1 to TRBJ2-3, with 7 bases lining up with TRBD2. The germline V gene encodes CDR1 DFQATT and CDR2 SNEGSKA (reference sequence). The J segment lost 3 bases and the V segment lost 3 bases, leaving 9 bases of the junction unmatched. The CDR3 spans 15 residues. This CDR3 reads CSASFPGGRTDTQYF. CDR3 bases: TGCAGTGCTAGTTTTCCGGGGGGAAGGACAGATACGCAGTATTTT.

This sequence joins TRBV6-1 and TRBJ2-2; D may be TRBD1 (7 bases). V lost 6 bases, J lost 6 bases, and 14 bases lay in between. This CDR3 has 14 amino acids. In germline, CDR1 is MNHNS, CDR2 SASEGT. The CDR3 DNA reads as TGTGCCAGCAGCTCAGGGGGGTCATCCGGGGAGCTGTTTTTT. Protein sequence: CASSSGGSSGELFF.

The chain combines TRBV9 with TRBJ2-5, with D tentatively TRBD1 or TRBD2 (5 bases each). Germline assignment: CDR1 SGDLS and CDR2 YYNGEE. Trimming stripped 4 bases from V and 1 base from J, with 8 bases between. The CDR3 loop spans 13 amino acids. The CDR3 sequence is CASSRGAQETQYF. In nucleotides, the CDR3 is TGTGCCAGCAGCCGGGGCGCCCAAGAGACCCAGTACTTC.

The gene calls are TRBV12-5 and TRBJ2-1; TRBD2 matches at 9 bases. With 7 bases clipped from V and 6 bases from J, the junction kept 10 bases outside the gene matches. The CDR3 runs to 15 residues. Germline lookup yields CDR1 LGHNT and CDR2 FRNRAP. CDR3 DNA: TGTGCTAGTGCCCCAAGCGGGGGGCCCTCCAATGAGCAGTTCTTC. It yields the protein CASAPSGGPSNEQFF.

This clonotype has a handful of counts. V and J are TRBV7-2 and TRBJ2-3; perhaps TRBD2 as D (6 bases). Trimming took off 0 bases at V and 2 bases at J, with 15 bases between the two ends. Per the germline V gene, CDR1 is SGHTA and CDR2 is FQGNSA. The CDR3 consists of 17 residues. In DNA form, the CDR3 reads TGTGCCAGCAGCTTAGCCGTCAGCCCGGGACTCACAGATACGCAGTATTTT. Residues: CASSLAVSPGLTDTQYF.

This clonotype occurred a few times. The V gene is TRBV7-9, the J gene TRBJ1-1; possibly TRBD1 for D (6 bases). V dropped 8 bases and J dropped 4 bases, with 20 bases sitting between them. Germline V gene data show CDR1 as SEHNR and CDR2 as FQNEAQ (reference sequence). The CDR3 is made up of 15 amino acids. Here the CDR3 reads CASLGSGGAGTEAFF. The CDR3, as DNA: TGTGCCAGCCTGGGGTCGGGGGGCGCCGGCACTGAAGCTTTCTTT.

J is TRBJ2-2 and V is TRBV27, with 9 bases lining up with TRBD2. The CDR3 runs to 17 residues. After removal of 6 bases from V and 4 bases from J, the junction contained 12 bases not matched to a gene. Per germline, CDR1 MNHEY and CDR2 SMNVEV (reference sequence). The CDR3 nucleotides read TGTGCCAGCAGGCCCGTGGCGGGAGGGCCGGGCACCGGGGAGCTGTTTTTT. Translating gives CASRPVAGGPGTGELFF.

This rearrangement joins TRBV11-3 to TRBJ1-3, with D hard to call. The ends were cut back, 4 bases at V and 4 bases at J, with 8 bases in the middle. The CDR3 is made up of 13 amino acids. Germline V gene sequence: CDR1 SGHNT, CDR2 YENEEA. The CDR3 here is CASSSRGGNTIYF. DNA of the CDR3: TGTGCCAGCAGCTCACGGGGAGGAAACACCATATATTTT.

The chain employs TRBV6-1 and TRBJ1-1; no firm D call. Trimming removed 6 bases from V and 0 bases from J, with 14 bases in between. CDR1 is MNHNS, CDR2 SASEGT, per germline. The CDR3 sequence is 15 residues long. The CDR3 DNA reads TGTGCCAGCAGGATTCCCGGGCTCATGAACACTGAAGCTTTCTTT. This codes for CASRIPGLMNTEAFF.

This sequence joins TRBV6-2 or TRBV6-3 and TRBJ1-2, with TRBD1 as a possible D gene (5 bases). Per the germline V gene, CDR1 is MNHEY and CDR2 is SVGEGT. There are 13 residues in the CDR3. V was pared by 8 bases and J by 2 bases, with 12 bases between. This chain's CDR3 is CASADRNNYGYTF. The CDR3 DNA is TGTGCCAGCGCCGACAGAAACAACTATGGCTACACCTTC.

The V gene is TRBV30, the J gene TRBJ1-1, with 7 bases matching TRBD1. The germline CDR1 and CDR2 sequences are GTSNPN and SVGIG (reference sequence). This CDR3 has 12 residues. V dropped 2 bases and J dropped 11; count of bases not matched to a gene: 8. The CDR3 nucleotides are TGTGCCTGGAGTCTAAAAACAGGGGCCGCTTTCTTT. Translated, it gives CAWSLKTGAAFF.

V gene TRBV20-1 combines with J gene TRBJ2-3, with TRBD2 matching 8 bases. The CDR3 runs to 13 residues. V lost 4 bases and J lost 4; bases outside the gene matches: 4. Per the germline V gene, CDR1 is DFQATT and CDR2 is SNEGSKA (reference sequence). The CDR3 sequence is CSAMIAGPDTQYF. The CDR3 DNA reads as TGCAGTGCTATGATAGCGGGGCCAGATACGCAGTATTTT.